The clone carrying this T cell receptor beta chain was seen only a few times. Its target is unknown. This entry belongs to a study of OX40 agonist ivuxolimab in advanced cancers. Study context: With ivuxolimab, an agonistic anti-OX40 (CD134) antibody, patients were treated. Study-wide findings and caveats: At 0.1-3.0 mg/kg, partial responders had clonal expansion among the lowest observed.

TCRdb keeps only in-frame clones here, not all; method: immunoSEQ multiplex PCR. The repertoire holds approximately 61,000 clones, with about 89% as singletons. The CDR3 runs 16 residues. The V segment lost 0 bases and the J segment 4 bases; nucleotides outside the gene matches: 4. Germline values: CDR1 SGHDT, CDR2 YYEEEE. The sequencing used CD4+ or CD8+ T cells sorted from blood, collected in a trial of the OX40 agonist ivuxolimab. The chain carries TRBV5-6 and TRBJ2-1; 10 positions match TRBD2. This clonotype was sampled from an adult with an advanced solid tumor such as melanoma, head and neck, liver or kidney cancer. For the CDR3, the DNA is TGTGCCAGCAGCTTGGGAGCGGGGGGGCTTTACAATGAGCAGTTCTTC. Protein: CASSLGAGGLYNEQFF.